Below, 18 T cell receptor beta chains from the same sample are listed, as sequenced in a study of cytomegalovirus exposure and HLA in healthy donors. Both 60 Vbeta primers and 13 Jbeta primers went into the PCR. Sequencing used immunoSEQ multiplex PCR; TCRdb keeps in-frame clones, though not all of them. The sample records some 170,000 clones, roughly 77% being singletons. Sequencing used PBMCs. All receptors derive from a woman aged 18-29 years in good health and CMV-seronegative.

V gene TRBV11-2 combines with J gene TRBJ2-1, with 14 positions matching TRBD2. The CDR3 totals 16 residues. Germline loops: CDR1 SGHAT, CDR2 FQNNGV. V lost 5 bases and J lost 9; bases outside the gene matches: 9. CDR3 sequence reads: CASSPGLAGGGGEQFF. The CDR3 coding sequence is TGTGCCAGCAGCCCAGGACTAGCGGGAGGAGGTGGTGAGCAGTTCTTC.

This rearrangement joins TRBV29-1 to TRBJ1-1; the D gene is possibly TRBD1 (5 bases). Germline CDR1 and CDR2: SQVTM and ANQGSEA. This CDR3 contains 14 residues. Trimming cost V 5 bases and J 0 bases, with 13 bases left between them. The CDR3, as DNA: TGCAGCGTTAACAACAGGTTAATGAACACTGAAGCTTTCTTT. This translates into CSVNNRLMNTEAFF.

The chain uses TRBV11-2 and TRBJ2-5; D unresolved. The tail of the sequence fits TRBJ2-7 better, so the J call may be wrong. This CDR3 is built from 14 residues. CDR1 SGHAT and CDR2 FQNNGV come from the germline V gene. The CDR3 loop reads CASRAPGLRYEQYF. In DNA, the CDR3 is TGTGCCAGCAGGGCACCGGGTCTTAGATACGAGCAGTACTTC.

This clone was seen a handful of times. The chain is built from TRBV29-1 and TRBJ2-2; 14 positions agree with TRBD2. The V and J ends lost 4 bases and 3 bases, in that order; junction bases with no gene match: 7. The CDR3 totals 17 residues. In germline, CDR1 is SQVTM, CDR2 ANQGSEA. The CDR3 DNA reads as TGCAGCGTTGGGAAGCCGGGACTAGCGGGAGACACCGGGGAGCTGTTTTTT. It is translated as CSVGKPGLAGDTGELFF.

DNA of the CDR3: TGTGCCAGCAGCCAAGATTGGAAGGGAGATAATTCACCCCTCCACTTT. Protein sequence: CASSQDWKGDNSPLHF. The rearrangement uses TRBV4-2 and TRBJ1-6; the D is unclear. CDR3 size: 16 residues. The V end was cut by 0 bases, the J end by 5 bases, with 11 bases between. Germline V gene lookup returns CDR1 LGHNA and CDR2 YNFKEQ.

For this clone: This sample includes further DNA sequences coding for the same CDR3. For the CDR3, the DNA is TGCGCCAGCAGCTTGGACGGCGGCGGGCGAGAGACCCAGTACTTC. Its protein is CASSLDGGGRETQYF. The rearrangement links TRBV5-1 to TRBJ2-5, with D maybe TRBD2 (5 bases). CDR1 is SGHRS and CDR2 is YFSETQ in the germline V gene. Trimming stripped 0 bases from V and 4 bases from J, with 13 bases between. This CDR3 region has 15 residues.

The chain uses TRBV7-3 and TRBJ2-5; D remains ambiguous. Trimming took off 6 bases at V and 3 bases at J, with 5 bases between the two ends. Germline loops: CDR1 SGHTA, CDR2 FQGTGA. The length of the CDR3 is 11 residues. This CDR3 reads CASRSEETQYF. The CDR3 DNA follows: TGTGCCAGCAGATCTGAAGAGACCCAGTACTTC.

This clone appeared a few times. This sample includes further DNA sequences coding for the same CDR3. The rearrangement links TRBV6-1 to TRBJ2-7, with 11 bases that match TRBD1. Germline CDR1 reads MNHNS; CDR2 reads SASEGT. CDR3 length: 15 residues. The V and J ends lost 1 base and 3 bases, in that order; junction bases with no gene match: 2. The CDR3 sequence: CASSEVGTGGYEQYF. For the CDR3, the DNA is TGTGCCAGCAGTGAAGTGGGGACAGGGGGCTACGAGCAGTACTTC.

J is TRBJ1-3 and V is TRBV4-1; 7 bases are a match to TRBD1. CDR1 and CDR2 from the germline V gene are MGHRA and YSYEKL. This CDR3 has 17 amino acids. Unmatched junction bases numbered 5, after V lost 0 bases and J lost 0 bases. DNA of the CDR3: TGCGCCAGCAGCCAAGACAAGGGACAGAGCTCTGGAAACACCATATATTTT. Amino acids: CASSQDKGQSSGNTIYF.

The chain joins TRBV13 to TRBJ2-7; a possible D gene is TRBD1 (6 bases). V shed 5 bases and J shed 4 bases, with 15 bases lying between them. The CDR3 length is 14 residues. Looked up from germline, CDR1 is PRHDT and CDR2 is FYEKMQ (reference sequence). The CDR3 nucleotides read TGTGCCAGCAGCGCAGGGGTAGGGGAGTACGAGCAGTACTTC. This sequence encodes CASSAGVGEYEQYF.

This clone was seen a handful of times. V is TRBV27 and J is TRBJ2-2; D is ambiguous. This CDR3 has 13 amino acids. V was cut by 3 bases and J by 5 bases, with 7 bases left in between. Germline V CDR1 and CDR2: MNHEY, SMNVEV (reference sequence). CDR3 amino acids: CASSFSVTGELFF. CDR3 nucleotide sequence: TGTGCCAGCAGTTTTTCGGTGACCGGGGAGCTGTTTTTT.

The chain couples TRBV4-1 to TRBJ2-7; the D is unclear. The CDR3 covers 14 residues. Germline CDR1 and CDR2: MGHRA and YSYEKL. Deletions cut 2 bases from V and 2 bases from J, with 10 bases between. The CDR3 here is CASSQSSNTYEQYF. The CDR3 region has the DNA TGCGCCAGCAGCCAATCAAGTAACACCTACGAGCAGTACTTC.

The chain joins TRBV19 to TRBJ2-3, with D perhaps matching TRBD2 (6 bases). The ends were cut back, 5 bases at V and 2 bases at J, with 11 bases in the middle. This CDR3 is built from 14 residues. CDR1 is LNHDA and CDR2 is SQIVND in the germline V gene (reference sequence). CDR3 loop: CASSHREHTDTQYF. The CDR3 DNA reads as TGTGCCAGTAGTCATCGGGAGCACACAGATACGCAGTATTTT.

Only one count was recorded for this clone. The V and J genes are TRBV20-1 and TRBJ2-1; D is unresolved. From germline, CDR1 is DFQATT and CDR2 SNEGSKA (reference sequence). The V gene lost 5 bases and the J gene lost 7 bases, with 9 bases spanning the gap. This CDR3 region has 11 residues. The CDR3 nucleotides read TGCAGTGCTTCCGGTGGTAATGAGCAGTTCTTC. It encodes CSASGGNEQFF.

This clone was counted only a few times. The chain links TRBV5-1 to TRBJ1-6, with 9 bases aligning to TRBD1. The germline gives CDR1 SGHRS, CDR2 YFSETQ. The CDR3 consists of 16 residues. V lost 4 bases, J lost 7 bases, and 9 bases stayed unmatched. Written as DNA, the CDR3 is TGCGCCAGCAGCCCAAGGACAGGGGACTCCAATTCACCCCTCCACTTT. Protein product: CASSPRTGDSNSPLHF.

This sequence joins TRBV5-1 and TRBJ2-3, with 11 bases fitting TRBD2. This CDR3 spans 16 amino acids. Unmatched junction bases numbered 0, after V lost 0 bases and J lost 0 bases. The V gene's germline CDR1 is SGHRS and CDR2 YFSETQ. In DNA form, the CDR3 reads TGCGCCAGCAGCTTGGGGACTAGCGGGAGCACAGATACGCAGTATTTT. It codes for CASSLGTSGSTDTQYF.

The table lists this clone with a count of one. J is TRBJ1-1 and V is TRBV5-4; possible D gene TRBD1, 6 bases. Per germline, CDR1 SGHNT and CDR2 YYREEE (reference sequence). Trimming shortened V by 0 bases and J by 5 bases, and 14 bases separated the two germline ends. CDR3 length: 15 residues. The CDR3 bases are TGTGCCAGCAGCTTGGAGAGGGGGTCAGCGACTGAAGCTTTCTTT. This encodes CASSLERGSATEAFF.

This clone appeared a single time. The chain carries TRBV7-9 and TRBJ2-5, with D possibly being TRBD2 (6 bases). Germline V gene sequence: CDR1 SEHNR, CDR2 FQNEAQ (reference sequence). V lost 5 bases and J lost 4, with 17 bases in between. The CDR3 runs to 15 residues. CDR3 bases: TGTGCCAGCAGCCCCCCTGTGAGGGGAGGAGAGACCCAGTACTTC. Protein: CASSPPVRGGETQYF.